Below, 28 T cell receptor beta chains from the same sample are listed, as sequenced in a study of T cell responses to AZD1222 COVID-19 vaccine. The assay was immunoSEQ multiplex PCR, and TCRdb's table has in-frame clones only and misses some. The sample includes 120,000 to 150,000 clones, roughly 91% of them seen just once. Sequencing used peripheral blood, obtained 28 days after the second AZD1222 dose. The source is an adult who received the AZD1222 COVID-19 vaccine.

On this clone itself: This sample also contains other DNA sequences that code for the same CDR3. The chain carries TRBV3-1 (or the pseudogene TRBV3-2) and TRBJ1-2; 8 bases are a match to TRBD1. Germline V gene data show CDR1 as LGHDT and CDR2 as YNNKEL (reference sequence). With 8 bases clipped from V and 8 bases from J, the junction kept 4 bases outside the gene matches. This CDR3 contains 11 residues. The CDR3 DNA reads TGTGCCAGCCAGGGGGCAGGGGGCTACACCTTC. This gives the protein CASQGAGGYTF.

CDR3 sequence (DNA): TGTGCCAGCTCACCAAACCCAGGGGGTTCACCCCTCCACTTT. Amino acids: CASSPNPGGSPLHF. The chain combines TRBV18 with TRBJ1-6, with 7 bases that match TRBD1. This CDR3 has 14 amino acids. Germline-derived CDR1 and CDR2 are KGHSH and LQKENI. V shed 2 bases and J 9 bases; nucleotides not matched to a gene: 4.

The table lists this clone with a few counts. The chain links TRBV19 to TRBJ1-1; the match to TRBD1 covers 9 bases. V lost 6 bases and J lost 5; bases outside the gene matches: 4. The CDR3 is made up of 13 amino acids. Germline V gene data show CDR1 as LNHDA and CDR2 as SQIVND (reference sequence). The CDR3 region is CASRGTGRTEAFF. For the CDR3, the DNA is TGTGCCAGTAGGGGGACAGGGCGTACTGAAGCTTTCTTT.

This chain uses TRBV7-9 with TRBJ2-3; TRBD2 matches 7 bases. Trimming at V came to 5 bases and at J to 0 bases, leaving 5 bases not matched to a gene. The CDR3 runs 15 residues. Germline CDR1 reads SEHNR; CDR2 reads FQNEAQ (reference sequence). The CDR3 sequence: CASSRHSGSTDTQYF. Here the CDR3 DNA reads TGTGCCAGCAGCCGGCATAGCGGGAGCACAGATACGCAGTATTTT.

This clone was counted a single time. This chain links TRBV19 with TRBJ1-3; no clear D. Germline values: CDR1 LNHDA, CDR2 SQIVND (reference sequence). V was pared by 5 bases and J by 4 bases, with 18 bases between. The CDR3 covers 16 residues. CDR3 DNA: TGTGCCAGTAGTGACCGACTCCCGATCGGCGGAAACACCATATATTTT. Protein: CASSDRLPIGGNTIYF.

The rearrangement links TRBV11-2 to TRBJ1-6; D is uncertain. Germline V gene lookup returns CDR1 SGHAT and CDR2 FQNNGV. The CDR3 contains 12 residues. V lost 8 bases to trimming and J lost 6 bases, with 8 bases between them. CDR3: CASSKLNSPLHF. The CDR3 DNA reads TGTGCCAGCTCGAAGCTTAATTCACCCCTCCACTTT.

The rearrangement joins TRBV20-1 to TRBJ1-5; D remains unclear. Trimming cost V 3 bases and J 3 bases, with 9 bases left between them. The CDR3 has 13 amino acids. Looked up from germline, CDR1 is DFQATT and CDR2 is SNEGSKA (reference sequence). As DNA, the CDR3 is TGCAGTGCTAGTCCTGGACCCAATCAGCCCCAGCATTTT. This translates into CSASPGPNQPQHF.

The chain uses TRBV10-3 and TRBJ2-1; 9 positions match TRBD1. The J segment lost 8 bases and the V segment lost 5 bases, leaving 10 bases of the junction unmatched. Germline V gives CDR1 ENHRY, CDR2 SYGVKD. The CDR3 is made up of 15 amino acids. The CDR3 region is CAISQDRGTIYEQFF. CDR3 nucleotide sequence: TGTGCCATCAGTCAGGACAGGGGCACTATCTATGAGCAGTTCTTC.

This chain joins TRBV19 and TRBJ2-5; 11 positions match TRBD1. The germline gives CDR1 LNHDA, CDR2 SQIVND (reference sequence). The CDR3 contains 17 residues. The junction had 11 bases not matched to a gene; V was cut back by 4 bases and J by 4 bases. The CDR3 nucleotides read TGTGCCAGTAGTACCCCCCCCCGGACAGGGGGCAGAGAGACCCAGTACTTC. Encoded protein: CASSTPPRTGGRETQYF.

V and J are TRBV7-2 and TRBJ2-1; 10 positions match TRBD2. Germline assignment: CDR1 SGHTA and CDR2 FQGNSA. Trimming removed 5 bases from V and 2 bases from J; junction bases left unmatched: 3. CDR3 length: 15 residues. Written as DNA, the CDR3 is TGTGCCAGCAGCCCCACTAGCGGGGCCTACAATGAGCAGTTCTTC. Translation: CASSPTSGAYNEQFF.

In DNA form, the CDR3 reads TGTGCCAGTGAAAGTCGCTCTGGGGCCAACGTCCTGACTTTC. Protein sequence: CASESRSGANVLTF. The chain couples TRBV19 to TRBJ2-6, with unresolved D. V lost 8 bases and J 0 bases, leaving 8 bases between the germline ends. The CDR3 sequence is 14 residues long. Germline-derived CDR1 and CDR2 are LNHDA and SQIVND (reference sequence).

This rearrangement joins TRBV2 to TRBJ1-1, with 7 bases that match TRBD1. CDR3 size: 15 residues. Trimming took 7 bases from V and 3 from J; bases not matched to a gene: 11. Germline V gene data show CDR1 as SNHLY and CDR2 as FYNNEI. The DNA of the CDR3 is TGTGCCAGCACTCAGGACAGGACATGGGACACTGAAGCTTTCTTT. Amino acids: CASTQDRTWDTEAFF.

The chain is built from TRBV28 and TRBJ1-2; D is ambiguous. Trimming removed 5 bases at V and 4 bases at J, with 17 bases between. CDR1 MDHEN and CDR2 SYDVKM come from the germline V gene. There are 15 residues in the CDR3. The chain's CDR3 is CASSAREGRRYGYTF. DNA of the CDR3: TGTGCCAGCAGTGCGAGGGAAGGGCGCCGCTATGGCTACACCTTC.

This sequence joins TRBV5-6 and TRBJ2-7; 12 bases agree with TRBD2. Trimming removed 4 bases from V and 4 bases from J; junction bases left unmatched: 6. Germline V gene sequence: CDR1 SGHDT, CDR2 YYEEEE. The CDR3 is 15 residues long. CDR3 sequence: CASSQTSGSSYEQYF. The CDR3 coding sequence is TGTGCCAGCAGCCAGACTAGCGGGAGTTCGTACGAGCAGTACTTC.

The chain couples TRBV2 to TRBJ1-4, with unresolved D. The germline V gene encodes CDR1 SNHLY and CDR2 FYNNEI. The V gene lost 2 bases and the J gene lost 7 bases, with 8 bases spanning the gap. There are 13 residues in the CDR3. Written as DNA, the CDR3 is TGTGCCAGCAGTGAAAACAATAGTGAAAAACTGTTTTTT. Translation: CASSENNSEKLFF.

This clone was seen only once. The V call is TRBV10-3, the J call TRBJ1-1; weak D call: TRBD1 (6 bases). The CDR3 runs 14 residues. V shed 2 bases and J shed 1 base, with 8 bases lying between them. CDR1 and CDR2 (germline): ENHRY, SYGVKD. The CDR3 DNA reads as TGTGCCATCAGTGAGGGACAGTGGAACACTGAAGCTTTCTTT. The encoded protein is CAISEGQWNTEAFF.

The V call is TRBV14, the J call TRBJ1-3; possible D gene TRBD1, 6 bases. The CDR3 has 14 residues. V was pared by 8 bases and J by 1 base, with 12 bases between. Per germline, CDR1 SGHDN and CDR2 FVKESK. As DNA, the CDR3 is TGTGCCAGCCGGCTAGGGGGTTCTGGAAACACCATATATTTT. This sequence encodes CASRLGGSGNTIYF.

The chain has TRBV3-1 (or the pseudogene TRBV3-2) and TRBJ1-1, with D possibly matching TRBD1 (6 bases). In germline, CDR1 is LGHDT, CDR2 YNNKEL (reference sequence). Between the trimmed V and J ends, which lost 4 bases and 1 base, there was a span of 16 bases. The CDR3 is 16 amino acids. The CDR3 sequence is CASSRDRTDRNTEAFF. DNA for the CDR3: TGTGCCAGCAGCCGAGATCGGACAGATCGGAACACTGAAGCTTTCTTT.

This chain uses TRBV15 with TRBJ1-2, with D possibly matching TRBD1 (5 bases). Germline V gives CDR1 LNHNV, CDR2 YYDKDF (reference sequence). The V end lost 1 base, the J end lost 6 bases, and 12 bases lay between the germline ends. CDR3 size: 14 residues. The CDR3 loop is CATSRVGQVHGYTF. CDR3 sequence (DNA): TGTGCCACCAGCAGAGTAGGACAAGTTCATGGCTACACCTTC.

The chain recombines TRBV5-5 with TRBJ1-1; TRBD1 matches 10 bases. Germline CDR1 SGHKS, CDR2 YYEKEE (reference sequence). Trimming took 1 base from V and 5 from J; bases not matched to a gene: 5. This CDR3 region has 15 residues. In DNA, the CDR3 is TGTGCCAGCAGCTTGTCTGGGACAGGGGAAACTGAAGCTTTCTTT. Its translation is CASSLSGTGETEAFF.

The chain carries TRBV7-9 and TRBJ1-1; weak D call: TRBD1 (6 bases). Trimming shortened V by 5 bases and J by 0 bases, and 13 bases separated the two germline ends. The V gene's germline CDR1 is SEHNR and CDR2 FQNEAQ (reference sequence). The CDR3 sequence is 15 residues long. CDR3: CASSAQGSVNTEAFF. The DNA for the CDR3 is TGTGCCAGCAGCGCACAGGGCTCCGTGAACACTGAAGCTTTCTTT.

V usage is TRBV5-5 and J usage is TRBJ2-3, with 8 positions matching TRBD1. This CDR3 is 14 amino acids long. Trimming at V came to 6 bases and at J to 2 bases, leaving 5 bases not matched to a gene. The germline gives CDR1 SGHKS, CDR2 YYEKEE (reference sequence). This CDR3 is CASNQGAYTDTQYF. CDR3 DNA sequence: TGTGCCAGCAATCAGGGGGCATACACAGATACGCAGTATTTT.

The genes are TRBV7-2 and TRBJ1-2; no reliable D call. V was cut by 1 base and J by 4 bases, with 10 bases left in between. Per germline, CDR1 SGHTA and CDR2 FQGNSA. The CDR3 has 14 amino acids. The CDR3 spells CASSLGERLYGYTF. The CDR3 DNA is TGTGCCAGCAGCTTAGGGGAGCGACTCTATGGCTACACCTTC.

The chain recombines TRBV29-1 with TRBJ1-3, with a tentative D call TRBD1 (5 bases). The CDR3 loop spans 12 amino acids. V was cut by 6 bases and J by 4 bases, with 10 bases left in between. The germline V gene has CDR1 SQVTM and CDR2 ANQGSEA. CDR3 nucleotide sequence: TGCAGCGTCAGGGAAACCGGAAACACCATATATTTT. Translating gives CSVRETGNTIYF.

As concerns this clone: This likely comes from a read error, as the CDR3 has no conserved phenylalanine or tryptophan at its end. No DNA is shown, since the ends of the CDR3 on it are uncertain; the CDR3 is the one TCRdb lists. This chain joins TRBV6-1 and TRBJ1-1. With termini counted, the CDR3 has 11 amino acids. CDR1 is MNHNS, CDR2 SASEGT, per germline. CDR3 loop: CASSEALATTA.

The V call is TRBV3-1 (or the pseudogene TRBV3-2), the J call TRBJ2-7, with TRBD1 matching over 8 bases. CDR3 length: 14 residues. CDR1 LGHDT and CDR2 YNNKEL come from the germline V gene (reference sequence). After removal of 3 bases from V and 0 bases from J, the junction contained 1 base not matched to a gene. The CDR3 loop reads CASSHTGGSYEQYF. The DNA for the CDR3 is TGTGCCAGCAGCCATACAGGGGGCTCCTACGAGCAGTACTTC.

The V and J genes are TRBV18 and TRBJ2-7; TRBD2 matches 8 bases. V trimming: 2 bases; J trimming: 1 base; junction bases outside the gene matches: 10. Germline values: CDR1 KGHSH, CDR2 LQKENI. There are 17 residues in the CDR3. The CDR3 DNA reads as TGTGCCAGCTCACCATATCCCCCCCAGCGGGAGTCCTACGAGCAGTACTTC. It encodes CASSPYPPQRESYEQYF.

The genes are TRBV27 and TRBJ2-7; D may match TRBD1 or TRBD2 (5 bases each). Germline lookup yields CDR1 MNHEY and CDR2 SMNVEV (reference sequence). This CDR3 is 15 amino acids long. Trimming took off 4 bases at V and 0 bases at J, with 13 bases between the two ends. This CDR3 is CASSSPGTASYEQYF. DNA of the CDR3: TGTGCCAGCAGTTCCCCCGGGACGGCCTCCTACGAGCAGTACTTC.